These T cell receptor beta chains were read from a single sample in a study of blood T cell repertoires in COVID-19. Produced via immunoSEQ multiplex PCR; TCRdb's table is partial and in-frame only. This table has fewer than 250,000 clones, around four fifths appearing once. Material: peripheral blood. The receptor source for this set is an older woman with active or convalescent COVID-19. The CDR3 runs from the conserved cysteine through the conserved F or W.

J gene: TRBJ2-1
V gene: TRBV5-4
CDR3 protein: CASSAGGGSYNEQFF

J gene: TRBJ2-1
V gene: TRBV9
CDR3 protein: CASSVAQGNEQFF

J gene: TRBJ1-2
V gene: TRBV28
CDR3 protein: CASSLHNKNRGGYTF

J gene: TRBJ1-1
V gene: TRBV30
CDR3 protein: CAWSKNRNTEAFF

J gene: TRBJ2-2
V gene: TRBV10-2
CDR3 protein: CASSNPRDRANTGELFF

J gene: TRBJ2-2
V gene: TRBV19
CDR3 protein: CASRYRGPSNTGELFF

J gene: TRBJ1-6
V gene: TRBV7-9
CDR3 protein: CASSRQGVPGSYNSPLHF

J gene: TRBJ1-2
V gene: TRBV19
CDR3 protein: CASSIVPGQGSYGYTF

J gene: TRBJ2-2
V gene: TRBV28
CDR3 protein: CASRPKDSAPENTGELFF

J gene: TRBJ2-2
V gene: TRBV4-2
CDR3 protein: CASSPRLAGVGTGELFF

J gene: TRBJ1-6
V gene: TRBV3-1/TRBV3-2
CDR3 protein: CASSPRQNSPLHF

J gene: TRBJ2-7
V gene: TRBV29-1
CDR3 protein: CSVRTSGSYEQYF

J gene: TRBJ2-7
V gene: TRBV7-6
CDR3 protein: CASSPGTGDYYEQYF

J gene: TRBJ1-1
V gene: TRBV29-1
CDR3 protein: CSVKQGLNTEAFF

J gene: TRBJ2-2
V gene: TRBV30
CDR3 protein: CAWSSGTTGELFF

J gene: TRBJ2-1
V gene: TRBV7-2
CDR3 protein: CASSRGGAGSVRNEQFF

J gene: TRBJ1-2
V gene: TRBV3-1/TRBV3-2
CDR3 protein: CASSQEFGQGPGYTF

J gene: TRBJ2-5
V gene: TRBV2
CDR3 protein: CASRPGTGVETQYF

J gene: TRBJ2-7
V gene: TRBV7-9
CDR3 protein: CASSLTGISYEQYF

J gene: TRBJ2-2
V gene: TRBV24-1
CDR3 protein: CATSDPGTGELFF

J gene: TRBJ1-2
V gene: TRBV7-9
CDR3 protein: CASSSSGSSNYGYTF

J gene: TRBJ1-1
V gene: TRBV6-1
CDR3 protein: CASSDGTTDEAFF

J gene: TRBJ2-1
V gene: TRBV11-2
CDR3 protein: CASSLDRRRDEQFF

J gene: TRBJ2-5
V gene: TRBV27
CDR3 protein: CASSSIAGGEETQYF

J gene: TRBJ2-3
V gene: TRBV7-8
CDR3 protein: CASSLRRGGFTDTQYF

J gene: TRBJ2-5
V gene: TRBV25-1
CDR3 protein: CASGRAMGGLKETQYF

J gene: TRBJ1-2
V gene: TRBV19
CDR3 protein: CASSILGQVLYGYTF

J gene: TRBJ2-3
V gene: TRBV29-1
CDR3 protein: CSVGQVADTQYF

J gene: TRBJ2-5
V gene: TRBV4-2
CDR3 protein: CASSQLAGETQYF